This T cell receptor beta chain was recorded in a study of naive and memory T cell subsets. Study results and caveats: From naive to CM, EM and EMRA, diversity decreased and Gini increased. A few larger clonotypes appeared in naive repertoires, especially CD8, possibly memory cells re-expressing CD45RA. Clonotypes are single alpha or beta chains, not paired receptors.

V lost 0 bases to trimming and J lost 9 bases, with 8 bases between them. Germline-derived CDR1 and CDR2 are LGHDT and YNNKEL (reference sequence). The CDR3 contains 12 residues. Both TRBC1 and TRBC2 were covered by a beta constant-region primer of two equimolar oligonucleotides. The ligated cDNA underwent four PCR rounds using SP2 and nested alpha and beta constant-region primers. TCRdb re-called the UMI-ligation and nested PCR reads with MiXCR, one entry per CDR3 protein. The repertoire holds about 150,000 distinct CDR3 sequences, with about 23% as singletons. Remarks on this clonotype: Its target is not known.

This sequence originates from a human donor in good health. This chain links TRBV3-1 with TRBJ1-1; D gene ambiguous. Sequencing was done on a sample of naive CD4+ T cells from blood. The CDR3 spells CASSQERRKAFF. The CDR3 DNA is TGTGCCAGCAGCCAAGAGAGAAGAAAAGCTTTCTTT.